This T cell receptor beta chain was obtained from a study of CD4 T cell repertoires in COVID-19. Study-level information: CFSE-low cells expanded roughly nine days with IL-2, then restimulated with other coronavirus spikes.

Method: immunoSEQ multiplex PCR; TCRdb's copy keeps in-frame clones and lacks some. The sample yields more than 65,000 clones, about 80% seen once. Germline CDR1 reads SGHNT; CDR2 reads YYREEE (reference sequence). CDR3 length: 18 amino acids. The ends lost 2 bases at V and 0 bases at J; junction bases unmatched: 8. This sequence joins TRBV5-4 and TRBJ2-6; TRBD2 matches 7 bases. The receptor's source is a human donor who had COVID-19. The source was CD4+ T cells from peripheral blood, collected after recovery from COVID-19. Here the CDR3 reads CASSLPGLPGSGANVLTF. CDR3 DNA: TGTGCCAGCAGCTTACCGGGACTACCAGGCTCTGGGGCCAACGTCCTGACTTTC.